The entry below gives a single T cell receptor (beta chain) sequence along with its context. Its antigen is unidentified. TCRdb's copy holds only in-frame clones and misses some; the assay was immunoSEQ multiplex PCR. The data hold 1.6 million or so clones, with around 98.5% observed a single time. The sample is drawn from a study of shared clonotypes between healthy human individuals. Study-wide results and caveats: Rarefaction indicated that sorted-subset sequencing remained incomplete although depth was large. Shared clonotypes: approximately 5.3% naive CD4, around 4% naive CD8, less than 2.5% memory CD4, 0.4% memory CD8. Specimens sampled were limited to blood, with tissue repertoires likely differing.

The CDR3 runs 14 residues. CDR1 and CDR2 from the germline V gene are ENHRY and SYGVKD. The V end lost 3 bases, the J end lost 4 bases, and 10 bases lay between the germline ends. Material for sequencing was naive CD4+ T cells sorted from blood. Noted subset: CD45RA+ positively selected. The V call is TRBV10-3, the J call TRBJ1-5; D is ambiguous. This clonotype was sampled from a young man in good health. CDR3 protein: CAISDPPGNQPQHF. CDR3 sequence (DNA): TGTGCCATCAGTGACCCACCCGGTAATCAGCCCCAGCATTTT.